This T cell receptor (beta chain) was identified in a study of early T cells in non-severe SARS-CoV-2 infection. Across the study: Unsorted whole blood bulk RNA was sequenced, with unpaired chains. Study-wide results and caveats: Sequences matched to VDJdb favored anti-spike CD8 responses, while private and CD4 specificities were missed.

Unique molecular identifiers were attached to individual cDNA molecules. In TCRdb, the 5' RACE reads were re-called with MiXCR into one record per CDR3 protein. The sample shows tens of thousands of distinct CDR3 sequences, roughly 4.5% of them seen only once. This clonotype has a count of ten or more. The antigen remains undetermined. This clonotype was obtained from an adult who was a healthcare worker with PCR-confirmed SARS-CoV-2 infection or an uninfected control (not recorded which). The material sequenced was whole blood.

The CDR3 here is CASSPTIQRIYEQYF. DNA of the CDR3: TGTGCCAGCTCACCAACGATCCAGAGAATCTACGAGCAGTACTTC. The V gene is TRBV18, the J gene TRBJ2-7; D is unresolved. Trimming stripped 2 bases from V and 3 bases from J, with 14 bases between. Germline CDR1 and CDR2: KGHSH and LQKENI. This CDR3 comprises 15 residues.